This T cell receptor (beta chain) emerged from a study of early T cells in non-severe SARS-CoV-2 infection. Study overall: Sequenced material consisted of bulk RNA (from unsorted whole blood), and chains were unpaired. General observations from the study: Matching against VDJdb likely underestimated virus-specific expansions, favoring anti-spike CD8.

Germline CDR1 MNHNY, CDR2 SVGAGI (reference sequence). The CDR3 is 22 residues long. V was pared by 5 bases and J by 1 base, with 22 bases of the junction left unmatched. This clonotype was recorded at least ten times. What it binds is unknown. Individual cDNA molecules each received unique molecular identifiers attached to them. A single record per CDR3 protein comes from TCRdb applying MiXCR to the 5' RACE reads. The table shows roughly 81,000 distinct CDR3 sequences, with around 10% occurring only once. The rearrangement joins TRBV6-6 to TRBJ2-3; 12 positions match TRBD2. Material for sequencing was whole blood. This receptor was obtained from an adult who was a healthcare worker with PCR-confirmed SARS-CoV-2 infection or an uninfected control (not recorded which). CDR3 sequence (DNA): TGTGCCAGCAGTCCCGGGACAGGATGGACTAGCGGGATCCTCCGGGGCACAGATACGCAGTATTTT. Translation gives CASSPGTGWTSGILRGTDTQYF.